The clone carrying this TCR beta chain appeared once. The data were taken from a study of CD8 T cells in Susac syndrome. The CDR3 spans 15 residues. Germline CDR1 is MGHRA and CDR2 is YSYEKL. V was clipped by 3 bases and J by 2 bases, with 11 bases between them. Random hexamers primed reverse transcription of about 0.45 to 1 ug RNA. Each CDR3 protein gets one entry after TCRdb re-called the immunoSEQ multiplex PCR reads with MiXCR. Found here are roughly 150,000 distinct CDR3 sequences, around 95% of them singletons; the top ten hold around 0.15%. The authors sequenced TCR beta from blood CD8+ and CD4+ T cells.

The sequence was collected from a human donor with multiple sclerosis. This sequence joins TRBV4-1 and TRBJ1-5; D may be TRBD1 (5 bases). The sequenced sample consisted of CD8+ T cells from PBMCs. The CDR3 protein is CASSQAGFGNQPQHF. Here the CDR3 DNA reads TGCGCCAGCAGCCAGGCAGGGTTCGGCAATCAGCCCCAGCATTTT.